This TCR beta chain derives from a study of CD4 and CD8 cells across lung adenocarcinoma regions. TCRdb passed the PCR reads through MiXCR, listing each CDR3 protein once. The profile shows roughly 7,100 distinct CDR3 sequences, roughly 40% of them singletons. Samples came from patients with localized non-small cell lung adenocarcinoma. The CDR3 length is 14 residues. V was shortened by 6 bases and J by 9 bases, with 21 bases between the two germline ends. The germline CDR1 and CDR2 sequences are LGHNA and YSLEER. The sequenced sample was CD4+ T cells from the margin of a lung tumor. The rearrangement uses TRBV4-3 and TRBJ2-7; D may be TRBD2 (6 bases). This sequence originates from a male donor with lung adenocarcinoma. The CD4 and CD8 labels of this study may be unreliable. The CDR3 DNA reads TGCGCCAGCAGTGAAGCTCTATGGGGGGAGACGCAGTACTTC. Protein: CASSEALWGETQYF.